This TCR beta chain was documented in a study of blood T cell repertoires in COVID-19 (dated by TCRdb to the early 2020s). With regard to the full study: Samples covering the acute and convalescent phases of COVID-19 were provided by collaborators in the United States, Italy and Spain. A freely available public database, intended as a resource for researchers studying the immune response to SARS-CoV-2, is where the repertoires were released. The material from the prospective study consisted of cDNA or gDNA derived from T cells, B-cell-depleted T cells, or PBMCs. Where HLA class I and class II types were available, the types were taken from metadata supplied by the sample provider, not from assay-based typing. Nearly every sample came with metadata listing a de-identified subject ID, COVID-19 status, age in years and sex. Samples were obtained from the ongoing ImmuneRACE study (first 160 participants) and from 1,000 to 1,500 subjects provided by 6 global collaborators. The dataset comprised deeply sampled blood TCRbeta repertoires from subjects exposed to, actively infected with, or recovered from COVID-19.

Points on this clone: Its antigen is unknown. No base qualities exist here, and no much larger clone lies one base off it.

The CDR3 numbers 12 residues from cysteine through phenylalanine. This entry keeps only the CDR3 DNA: 36 bases, framed from base 1. The germline V gene (reference sequence) provides CDR1 MNHNY and CDR2 SVGAGI. V and J are truncated by 8 bases and 8 bases respectively, leaving an intervening sequence of 15 bases. TCRbeta CDR3 regions were amplified from genomic DNA by means of the immunoSEQ Assay, a bias-controlled multiplex PCR. As for the authors' bioinformatics: Within the assay, amplification of reference gene primers was used to estimate how many nucleated cells each sample contained. Sequence reads were collapsed and filtered to measure the absolute abundance of every unique TCRbeta CDR3 rearrangement. Productive Simpson clonality was computed per sample as the square root of Simpson's diversity index over productive rearrangements. The table was pulled from immuneACCESS by TCRdb, which kept in-frame rearrangements only. Such tables lose some clones; where checked, under half of the loss comes from unresolved V genes, and the rest has no known cause. The D gene and trimming were derived from the DNA, and the V and J assignments and clone size from that table. The sample data list some 41,000 clones, and about nine tenths of these were observed just once. About 9% of the sample is held by the ten biggest clonotypes.

Overall study results and their limits: The amount of clinical and demographic metadata varied by source and participant and was provided uncurated.

Whole blood was collected in K2EDTA tubes by collaborating institutions according to the institutions' own protocols. For TCRbeta analysis, collaborators shipped samples as frozen whole blood, isolated PBMCs, or DNA extracted from either of those sample types. This sequence was found in a human donor in a cohort sampled during active COVID-19. The chain is assembled from TRBV6-6 and TRBJ1-2; perhaps TRBD1 is the D gene, with 5 bases matching. The source material was peripheral blood. CDR3 loop: CASENGGWGYTF. The nucleotide sequence is given as TGTGCCAGCGAAAACGGGGGGTGGGGCTACACCTTC.